This TCR beta chain was identified during a study of T cell repertoires in cytomegalovirus infection. About the research overall: Recently identified HLA-C-restricted and well-studied HLA-B-restricted CMV epitopes were used. An indication of both CMV infection and matching HLA type came from public TCR beta signatures.

Regarding the study as a whole: The study identified carriers of CMV plus the relevant HLA from cumulative public TCR beta family frequency.

Using its own MiXCR run on the reads, TCRdb lists one record per CDR3 protein. This sample has about 570,000 distinct CDR3 sequences, with 40% found just once. For this clonotype: Antigen specificity is unknown.

CDR3 length: 15 residues. With 0 bases removed from V and 6 bases from J, the gap between germline ends came to 12 bases. Germline V gives CDR1 LNHNV, CDR2 YYDKDF (reference sequence). The chain carries TRBV15 and TRBJ1-5, with TRBD1 as a possible D gene (6 bases). The specimen comprised cultured PBMCs, sampled from culture after CMV antigen stimulation. The sequence was collected from a human donor in good health (CMV status not recorded). Some clones in this sample may be carry-over from other donors' samples. Here the CDR3 DNA reads TGTGCCACCAGCAGAGATCCGGGGGGCGGTCAGCCCCAGCATTTT. Translating it yields CATSRDPGGGQPQHF.